The clone carrying this TCR beta chain was detected ten times or more. The sample comes from a study of T-cell memory formation after mild COVID-19. CDR1 and CDR2 (germline): LGHNA, YNFKEQ. CDR3 size: 13 residues. V gave up 1 base and J gave up 5 bases, with 7 bases separating them. TCRdb redid the calling of the 5' RACE reads with MiXCR, one entry per CDR3 protein. The table includes some 62,000 distinct CDR3 sequences, around 10% detected once. Sequenced input: PBMCs or a T cell subset sorted from them (not recorded which). The chain employs TRBV4-2 and TRBJ2-3, with D unclear. This receptor was obtained from a man aged 18 to 30 who had mild COVID-19 (a few samples of this study predate the infection). Cell type and time point are not known. The DNA for the CDR3 is TGTGCCAGCAGCCAAGGCGACGAAGATACGCAGTATTTT. Translation gives CASSQGDEDTQYF.